The next 7 T cell receptor beta chains were all read from a single sample in a study of radiation and T cells in renal cell carcinoma. Time point of the sample: blood 4 weeks post-SBRT, at nephrectomy. Treatment indicated: 15 Gy SBRT to primary tumor, nephrectomy 4 weeks later. Assay used: immunoSEQ multiplex PCR; TCRdb lists only in-frame clones, some missing. The table lists more than 60,000 clones, around four fifths of them singletons. The sample was blood, taken from a patient whose treatment included radiotherapy and nephrectomy. The receptors derive from a woman aged 55-75 years with renal cell carcinoma.

This rearrangement joins TRBV29-1 to TRBJ2-3, with D possibly matching TRBD2 (6 bases). Trimming left V 1 base short and J 2 bases short, with 7 bases between. This CDR3 has 13 amino acids. CDR1 and CDR2 (germline): SQVTM, ANQGSEA. The DNA of the CDR3 is TGCAGCGTTGAAGGGGACTTCACAGATACGCAGTATTTT. This translates into CSVEGDFTDTQYF.

J is TRBJ1-2 and V is TRBV19; possibly TRBD1 for D (5 bases). This CDR3 spans 14 amino acids. V was shortened by 5 bases and J by 4 bases, with 14 bases between the two germline ends. The germline CDR1 and CDR2 sequences are LNHDA and SQIVND (reference sequence). CDR3 sequence reads: CASSLGRVRYGYTF. CDR3 DNA: TGTGCCAGTAGTTTGGGCAGGGTGCGCTATGGCTACACCTTC.

The V call is TRBV6-1, the J call TRBJ2-7, with TRBD1 matching over 10 bases. Germline CDR1 reads MNHNS; CDR2 reads SASEGT. J lost 5 bases, V lost 8 bases, and 6 bases had no gene match. The CDR3 runs 13 residues. This CDR3 reads CASSGTGVDEQYF. The CDR3 DNA is TGTGCCAGCTCCGGGACAGGGGTCGACGAGCAGTACTTC.

The chain links TRBV2 to TRBJ1-3, with D maybe TRBD2 (6 bases). The closer fit of TRBJ2-2 to the DNA end suggests the J call may be wrong. Germline V gene lookup returns CDR1 SNHLY and CDR2 FYNNEI. There are 14 residues in the CDR3. Written as DNA, the CDR3 is TGTGCCAGCAGTGATTTTCCGGGGGACGGGGAGCTGTTTTTT. Translation gives CASSDFPGDGELFF.

The chain joins TRBV25-1 to TRBJ2-1, with D maybe TRBD1 (5 bases). The CDR3 is 17 residues long. Germline loops: CDR1 MGHDK, CDR2 SYGVNS. With 1 base removed from V and 3 bases from J, the gap between germline ends came to 16 bases. The CDR3 reads CASSELQGAGIYNEQFF. CDR3 sequence (DNA): TGTGCCAGCAGTGAATTGCAAGGGGCAGGTATCTACAATGAGCAGTTCTTC.

This sequence joins TRBV5-6 and TRBJ2-1; 7 nucleotides match TRBD1. There are 17 residues in the CDR3. Germline values: CDR1 SGHDT, CDR2 YYEEEE. The V and J ends lost 4 bases and 2 bases, in that order; junction bases with no gene match: 12. CDR3 sequence (DNA): TGTGCCAGCAGCACCTCCCTGTGGGACAGCACCTACAATGAGCAGTTCTTC. Protein: CASSTSLWDSTYNEQFF. The entire variable domain, with the rest obtained from reference TRBV5-6 and TRBJ2-1, is as follows: DAGVTQSPTHLIKTRGQQVTLRCSPKSGHDTVSWYQQALGQGPQFIFQYYEEEERQRGNFPDRFSGHQFPNYSSELNVNALLLGDSALYLCASSTSLWDSTYNEQFFGPGTRLTVL.

The chain uses TRBV7-2 and TRBJ2-5; 8 bases align to TRBD2. CDR1 SGHTA and CDR2 FQGNSA come from the germline V gene. Trimming cost V 2 bases and J 5 bases; bases outside gene matches: 10. The CDR3 spans 16 residues. The CDR3: CASSLFRGGGGETQYF. CDR3 nucleotide sequence: TGTGCCAGCAGCTTATTTCGGGGGGGCGGCGGGGAGACCCAGTACTTC.